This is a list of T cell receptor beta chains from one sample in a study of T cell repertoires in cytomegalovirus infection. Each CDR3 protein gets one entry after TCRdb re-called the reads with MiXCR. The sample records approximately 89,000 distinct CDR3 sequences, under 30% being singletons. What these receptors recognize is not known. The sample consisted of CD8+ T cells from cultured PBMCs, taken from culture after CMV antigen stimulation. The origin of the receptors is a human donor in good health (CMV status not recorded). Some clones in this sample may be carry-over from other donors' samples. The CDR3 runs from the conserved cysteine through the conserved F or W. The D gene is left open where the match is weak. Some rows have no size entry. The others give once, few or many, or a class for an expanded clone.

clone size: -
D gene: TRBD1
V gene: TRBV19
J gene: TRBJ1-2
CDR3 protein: CASSGLQGDYGYTF
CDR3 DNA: TGTGCCAGTAGCGGACTCCAGGGGGACTATGGCTACACCTTC

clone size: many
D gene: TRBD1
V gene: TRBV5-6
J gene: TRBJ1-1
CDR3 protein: CASSLSGGFPSEAFF
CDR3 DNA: TGTGCCAGCAGCTTGTCAGGGGGCTTTCCATCTGAAGCTTTCTTT

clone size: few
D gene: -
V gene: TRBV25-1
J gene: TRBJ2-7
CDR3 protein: CATEGGRSYEQYF
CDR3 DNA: TGTGCCACCGAGGGGGGAAGATCCTACGAGCAGTACTTC

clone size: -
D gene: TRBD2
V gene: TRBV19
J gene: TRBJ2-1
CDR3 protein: CASSPRTSSSSSYNEQFF
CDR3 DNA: TGTGCCAGTAGTCCCAGGACTAGCTCCTCGAGCTCCTACAATGAGCAGTTCTTC

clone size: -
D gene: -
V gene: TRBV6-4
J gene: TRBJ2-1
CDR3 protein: CASSDSTASGGEQFF
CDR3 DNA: TGTGCCAGCAGTGACTCAACCGCATCCGGGGGTGAGCAGTTCTTC

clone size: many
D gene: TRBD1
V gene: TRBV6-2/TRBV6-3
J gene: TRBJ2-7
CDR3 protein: CASSYSTLPWAGGTYEQYF
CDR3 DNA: TGTGCCAGCAGTTACTCGACACTCCCCTGGGCAGGGGGAACCTACGAGCAGTACTTC

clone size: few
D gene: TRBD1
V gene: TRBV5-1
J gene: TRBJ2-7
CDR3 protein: CASSTRQGSPYEQYF
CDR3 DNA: TGCGCCAGCTCAACTCGACAGGGGAGTCCGTACGAGCAGTACTTC

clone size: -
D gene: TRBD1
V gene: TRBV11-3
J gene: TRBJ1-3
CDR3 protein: CASSGEDRAATIYF
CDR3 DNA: TGTGCCAGCAGCGGAGAGGACAGGGCGGCCACCATATATTTT

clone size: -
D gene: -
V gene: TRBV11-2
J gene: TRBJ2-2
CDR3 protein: CASSLGWSGELFF
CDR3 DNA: TGTGCCAGCAGCTTAGGATGGTCCGGGGAGCTGTTTTTT

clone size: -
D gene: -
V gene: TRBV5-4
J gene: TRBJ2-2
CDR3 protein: CASSAPNGGTGELFF
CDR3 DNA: TGTGCCAGCAGCGCCCCGAATGGGGGAACCGGGGAGCTGTTTTTT

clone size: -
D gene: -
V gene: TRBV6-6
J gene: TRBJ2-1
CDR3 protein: CASIGTSYNEQFF
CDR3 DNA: TGTGCCAGCATCGGGACCTCTTACAATGAGCAGTTCTTC

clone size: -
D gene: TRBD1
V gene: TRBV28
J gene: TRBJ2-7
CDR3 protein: CASTRQGTYEQYF
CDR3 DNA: TGTGCCAGCACCCGACAGGGGACCTACGAGCAGTACTTC

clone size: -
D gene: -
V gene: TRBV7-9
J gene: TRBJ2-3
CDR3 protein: CASSLSVDTQYF
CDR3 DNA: TGTGCCAGCAGCTTATCGGTGGATACGCAGTATTTT

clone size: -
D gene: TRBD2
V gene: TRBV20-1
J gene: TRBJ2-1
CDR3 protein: CSAGLVYNEQFF
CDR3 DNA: TGCAGTGCAGGACTAGTGTACAATGAGCAGTTCTTC

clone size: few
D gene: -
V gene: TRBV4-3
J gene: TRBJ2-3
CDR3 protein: CASSQALGHPTDTQYF
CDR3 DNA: TGCGCCAGCAGCCAAGCCCTGGGGCACCCCACAGATACGCAGTATTTT

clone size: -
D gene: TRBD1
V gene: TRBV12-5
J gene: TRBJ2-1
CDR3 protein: CASGLADRGRFNEQFF
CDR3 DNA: TGTGCTAGTGGTTTGGCCGACAGGGGGCGGTTCAATGAGCAGTTCTTC

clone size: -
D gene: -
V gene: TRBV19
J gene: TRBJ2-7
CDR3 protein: CASSPGPQAYEQYF
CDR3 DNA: TGTGCCAGTAGTCCGGGACCCCAGGCCTACGAGCAGTACTTC

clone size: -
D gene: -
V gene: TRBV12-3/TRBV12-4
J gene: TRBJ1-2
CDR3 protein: CASSFGSVANYGYTF
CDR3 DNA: TGTGCCAGCAGTTTCGGGTCCGTTGCTAACTATGGCTACACCTTC

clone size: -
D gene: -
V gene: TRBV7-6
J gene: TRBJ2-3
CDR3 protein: CASSLGQGTDTQYF
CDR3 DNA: TGTGCCAGCAGCTTAGGGCAGGGCACAGATACGCAGTATTTT

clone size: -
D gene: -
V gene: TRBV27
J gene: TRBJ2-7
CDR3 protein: CASRGGFSYEQYF
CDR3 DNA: TGTGCCAGCAGGGGAGGCTTTTCCTACGAGCAGTACTTC

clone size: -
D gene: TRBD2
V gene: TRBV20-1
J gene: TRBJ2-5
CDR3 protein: CSAKDWSGGAWETQYF
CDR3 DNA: TGCAGTGCTAAGGACTGGAGCGGGGGGGCCTGGGAGACCCAGTACTTC

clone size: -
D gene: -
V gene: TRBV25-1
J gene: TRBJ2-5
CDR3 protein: CASSESGLTETQYF
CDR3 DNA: TGTGCCAGCAGTGAATCGGGACTCACAGAGACCCAGTACTTC

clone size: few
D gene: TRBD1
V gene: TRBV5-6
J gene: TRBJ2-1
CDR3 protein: CASRLGQGSYNEQFF
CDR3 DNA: TGTGCCAGCAGATTAGGACAGGGATCCTACAATGAGCAGTTCTTC

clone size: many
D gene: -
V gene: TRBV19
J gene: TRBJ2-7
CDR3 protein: CASSQSGGAGNEQYF
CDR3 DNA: TGTGCCAGTAGCCAGTCGGGCGGGGCGGGCAACGAGCAGTACTTC

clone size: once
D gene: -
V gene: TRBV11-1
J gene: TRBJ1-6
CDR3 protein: CASSPVFSYNSPLHF
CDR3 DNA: TGTGCCAGCAGCCCAGTTTTCTCCTATAATTCACCCCTCCACTTT

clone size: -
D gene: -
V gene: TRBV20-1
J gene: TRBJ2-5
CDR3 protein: CSADARLVGTQETQYF
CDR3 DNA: TGCAGTGCTGATGCACGACTAGTTGGGACCCAAGAGACCCAGTACTTC

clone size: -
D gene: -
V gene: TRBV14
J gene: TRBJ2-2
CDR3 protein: CASSQVMKGTGELFF
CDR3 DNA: TGTGCCAGCAGCCAAGTGATGAAGGGAACCGGGGAGCTGTTTTTT

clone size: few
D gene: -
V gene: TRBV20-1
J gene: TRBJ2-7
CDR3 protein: CSARDVAGSYEQYF
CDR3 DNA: TGCAGTGCTAGAGATGTGGCGGGGAGCTACGAGCAGTACTTC

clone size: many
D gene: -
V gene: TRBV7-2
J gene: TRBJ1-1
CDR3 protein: CASTPGAGAPEAFF
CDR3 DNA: TGTGCCAGCACCCCGGGGGCAGGGGCCCCTGAAGCTTTCTTT

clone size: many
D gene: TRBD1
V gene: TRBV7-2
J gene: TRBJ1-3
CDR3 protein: CASSLAGGTVSTGNTIYF
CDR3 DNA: TGTGCCAGCAGCTTAGCGGGTGGGACAGTTTCAACTGGAAACACCATATATTTT

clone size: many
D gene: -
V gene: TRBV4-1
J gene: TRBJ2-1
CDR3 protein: CASSQDPGNEQFF
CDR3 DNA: TGCGCCAGCAGCCAAGATCCCGGCAATGAGCAGTTCTTC

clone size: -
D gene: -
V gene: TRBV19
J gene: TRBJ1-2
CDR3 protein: CASSMGWDSVYGYTF
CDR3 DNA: TGTGCCAGTAGTATGGGGTGGGATTCGGTCTATGGCTACACCTTC

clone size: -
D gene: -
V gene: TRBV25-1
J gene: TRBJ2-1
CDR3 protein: CASSENLRDLPYNEQFF
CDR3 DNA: TGTGCCAGCAGTGAAAATTTGCGGGACCTCCCCTACAATGAGCAGTTCTTC

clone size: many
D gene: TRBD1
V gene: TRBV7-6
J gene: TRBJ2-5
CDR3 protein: CASSPRTGGGRETQYF
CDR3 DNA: TGTGCCAGCAGCCCCCGGACAGGGGGAGGACGGGAGACCCAGTACTTC

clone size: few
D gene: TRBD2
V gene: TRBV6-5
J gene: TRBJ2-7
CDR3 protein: CASNPTSGSSYEQYF
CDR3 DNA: TGTGCCAGCAATCCCACTAGCGGGAGCTCCTACGAGCAGTACTTC

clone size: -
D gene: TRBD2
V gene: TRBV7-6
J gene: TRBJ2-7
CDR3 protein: CASRLAGKYEQYF
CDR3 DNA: TGTGCCAGCAGGCTAGCGGGAAAGTACGAGCAGTACTTC

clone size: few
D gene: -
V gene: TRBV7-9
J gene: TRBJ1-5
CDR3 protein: CASSLDAQPQHF
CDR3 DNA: TGTGCCAGCAGCTTAGACGCTCAGCCCCAGCATTTT

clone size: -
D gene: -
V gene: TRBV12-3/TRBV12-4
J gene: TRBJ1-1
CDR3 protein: CASSSGSVVAFF
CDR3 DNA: TGTGCCAGCAGCTCAGGTTCGGTAGTAGCTTTCTTT

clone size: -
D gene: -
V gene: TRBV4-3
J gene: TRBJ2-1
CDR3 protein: CASSQGVGEQFF
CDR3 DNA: TGCGCCAGCAGCCAGGGGGTCGGGGAGCAGTTCTTC

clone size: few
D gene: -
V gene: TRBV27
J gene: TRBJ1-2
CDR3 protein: CASSAGTGYGYTF
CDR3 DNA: TGTGCCAGCAGTGCTGGGACCGGCTATGGCTACACCTTC

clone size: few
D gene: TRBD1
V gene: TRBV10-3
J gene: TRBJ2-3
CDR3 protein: CAISETGNTQYF
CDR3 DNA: TGTGCCATCAGCGAGACAGGGAATACGCAGTATTTT

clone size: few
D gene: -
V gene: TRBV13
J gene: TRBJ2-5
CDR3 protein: CASSTLGAPTYF
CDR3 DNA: TGTGCCAGCAGCACCTTGGGGGCTCCTACATACTTC

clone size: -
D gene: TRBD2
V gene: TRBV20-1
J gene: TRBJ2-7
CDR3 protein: CSARGSGRVYEQYF
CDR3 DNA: TGCAGTGCTAGGGGTAGCGGGAGGGTATACGAGCAGTACTTC

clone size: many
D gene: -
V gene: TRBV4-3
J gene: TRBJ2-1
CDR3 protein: CASSQGPSSYNEQFF
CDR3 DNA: TGCGCCAGCAGCCAGGGCCCCAGCTCCTACAATGAGCAGTTCTTC

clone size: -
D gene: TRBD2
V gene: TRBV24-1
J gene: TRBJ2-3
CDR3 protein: CATSDWTSGGSDTQYF
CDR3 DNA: TGTGCCACCAGTGATTGGACTAGCGGGGGCTCAGATACGCAGTATTTT

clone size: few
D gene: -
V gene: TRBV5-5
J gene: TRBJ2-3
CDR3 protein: CASRRAADTQYF
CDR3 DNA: TGTGCCAGCCGTAGAGCAGCAGATACGCAGTATTTT

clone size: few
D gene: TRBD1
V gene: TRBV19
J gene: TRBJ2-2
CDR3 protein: CASSPRTGWGELFF
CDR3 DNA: TGTGCCAGTAGTCCTCGGACAGGTTGGGGGGAGCTGTTTTTT

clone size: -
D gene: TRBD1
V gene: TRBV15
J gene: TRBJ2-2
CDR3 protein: CATSTGTDTGELFF
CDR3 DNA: TGTGCCACCAGCACCGGGACAGACACCGGGGAGCTGTTTTTT

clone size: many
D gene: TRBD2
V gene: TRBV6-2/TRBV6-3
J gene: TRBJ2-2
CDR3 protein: CASSSRLAGLTGELFF
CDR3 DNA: TGTGCCAGCAGTTCCAGACTAGCGGGGTTAACCGGGGAGCTGTTTTTT

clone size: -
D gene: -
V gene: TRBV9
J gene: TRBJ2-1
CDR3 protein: CASSARLDAFDEQFF
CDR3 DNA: TGTGCCAGCAGCGCCAGACTAGACGCCTTCGATGAGCAGTTCTTC

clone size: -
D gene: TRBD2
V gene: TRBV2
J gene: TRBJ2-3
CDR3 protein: CASGRATSTDTQYF
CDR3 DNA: TGTGCCAGCGGGAGGGCAACTAGCACAGATACGCAGTATTTT

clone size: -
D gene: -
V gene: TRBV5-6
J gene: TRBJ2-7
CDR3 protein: CASSLLGAEQYF
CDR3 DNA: TGTGCCAGCAGCTTGTTAGGGGCCGAGCAGTACTTC

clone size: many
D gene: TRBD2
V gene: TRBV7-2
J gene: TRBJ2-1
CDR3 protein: CASSSDGLASPYNEQFF
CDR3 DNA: TGTGCCAGCAGCTCAGACGGACTAGCAAGTCCCTACAATGAGCAGTTCTTC

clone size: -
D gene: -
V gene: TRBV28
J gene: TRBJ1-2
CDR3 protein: CASSYFGVLANYGYTF
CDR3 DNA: TGTGCCAGCAGCTATTTTGGGGTCCTGGCTAACTATGGCTACACCTTC

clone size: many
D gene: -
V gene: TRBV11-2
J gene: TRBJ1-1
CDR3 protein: CASSLSGAGATEAFF
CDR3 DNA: TGTGCCAGCAGCTTGAGTGGGGCGGGGGCCACTGAAGCTTTCTTT

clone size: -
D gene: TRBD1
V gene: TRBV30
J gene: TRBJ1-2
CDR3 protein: CAWNPSRGLNYGYTF
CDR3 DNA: TGTGCCTGGAACCCGAGTAGGGGGCTTAACTATGGCTACACCTTC

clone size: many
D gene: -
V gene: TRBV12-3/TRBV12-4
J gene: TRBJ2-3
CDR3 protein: CASSLLDTQYF
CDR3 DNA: TGTGCCAGCAGTTTGTTAGATACGCAGTATTTT

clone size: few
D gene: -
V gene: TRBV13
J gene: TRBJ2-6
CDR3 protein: CASSTRGSGANVLTF
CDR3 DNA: TGTGCCAGCAGCACGCGTGGCTCTGGGGCCAACGTCCTGACTTTC

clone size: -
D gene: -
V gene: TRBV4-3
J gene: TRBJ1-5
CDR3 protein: CASSPGEDQPQHF
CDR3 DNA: TGCGCCAGCAGTCCAGGGGAGGATCAGCCCCAGCATTTT